The entry that follows covers one T cell receptor beta chain sequence. Its target is not known. Semi-nested PCR with Nested Universal Primer A followed constant-region reverse priming of full-length variable regions. A single record per CDR3 protein comes from TCRdb applying MiXCR to the 5' RACE reads. Of 50,000 to 70,000 distinct CDR3 sequences listed, roughly 20% are singletons. Cells sorted as Tregs were CD4+, CD25+ and CD127-/low. Trimming cost V 8 bases and J 2 bases, with 9 bases left between them. The CDR3 covers 13 residues. In germline, CDR1 is MNHEY, CDR2 SVGAGI. General observations from the study: In terms of TCR gene usage, tumor memory CD4+ T cells clustered together with blood and lymph node memory CD4+ cells, as well as with lymph node naive CD4+ cells. Larger-cohort validation covered only one TCR beta V-J rearrangement.

V gene TRBV6-5 combines with J gene TRBJ2-2, with D tentatively TRBD2 (5 bases). This TCR was sampled from a female donor with breast cancer. Sequencing input: tumor-infiltrating Tregs sorted from the breast tumor. The CDR3 DNA reads as TGTGCCAGCCGCCCGGGAAACACCGGGGAGCTGTTTTTT. The encoded protein is CASRPGNTGELFF.